This T cell receptor beta chain was profiled in a study of blood T cell repertoires in COVID-19. As for the study in general: T cells, B-cell-depleted T cells, or PBMCs provided the cDNA or gDNA that served as material.

In the study's own analysis: Reference gene primer amplification gave estimated nucleated cell counts. Libraries were prepared by immunoSEQ multiplex PCR; TCRdb keeps only in-frame clonotypes and omits some of them. Clonal size and the V and J genes are those of that table, whereas D and trimming came from the DNA. The table records 280,000 or so clones, around 86% of them present only once. Trimming removed 3 bases at V and 3 bases at J, with 10 bases between. CDR3 length equals 13 residues. Germline V gene lookup returns CDR1 GTSNPN and CDR2 SVGIG (reference sequence). The gene calls are TRBV30 and TRBJ2-3; perhaps TRBD1 as D (5 bases). The sequenced sample was peripheral blood. The source of this sequence is a human donor in a cohort sampled during active COVID-19. Written as DNA, the CDR3 is TGTGCCTGGAGCCGACAGAGGACAGATACGCAGTATTTT. Its translation: CAWSRQRTDTQYF.